The 25 T cell receptor beta chains in this list originate from one sample, sequenced in a study of glioma-infiltrating T cells. Using RNA template, CDR3s of TCR alpha and beta were amplified with iRepertoire arm-PCR. Via MiXCR, TCRdb re-called the multiplex PCR reads, giving one row per CDR3 protein. The data show about 180,000 distinct CDR3 sequences, around 45% seen once. Sequencing was performed on glioma tissue, nonneoplastic brain tissue, or PBMCs (not recorded which). The origin of the receptors is a human donor with low-grade glioma or glioblastoma, undergoing nonglioma brain surgery, or in good health (not recorded which).

V and J are TRBV5-1 and TRBJ2-1, with D possibly matching TRBD2 (7 bases). V dropped 3 bases and J dropped 0 bases, with 22 bases sitting between them. The CDR3 has 19 residues. Germline CDR1 SGHRS, CDR2 YFSETQ. This chain's CDR3 is CASSSSRRGQSSSYNEQFF. CDR3 coding DNA: TGCGCCAGCAGCTCCTCCCGGCGGGGGCAATCGAGCTCCTACAATGAGCAGTTCTTC.

The rearrangement links TRBV9 to TRBJ1-5; possible D gene TRBD1, 5 bases. The CDR3 runs 15 residues. V dropped 0 bases and J dropped 3 bases, with 10 bases sitting between them. The germline CDR1 and CDR2 sequences are SGDLS and YYNGEE. In DNA form, the CDR3 reads TGTGCCAGCAGCGTAGACGGCAGGGTCAATCAGCCCCAGCATTTT. Encoded protein: CASSVDGRVNQPQHF.

This clonotype was observed many times. The chain has TRBV14 and TRBJ2-3; 8 bases match TRBD2. Losses at the gene ends were 0 bases for V and 3 bases for J; bases not matched to a gene: 5. The CDR3 covers 16 residues. CDR1 is SGHDN and CDR2 is FVKESK in the germline V gene. The CDR3 DNA is TGTGCCAGCAGCCAAGATAGCGGGGTATGGACAGATACGCAGTATTTT. Amino acid sequence: CASSQDSGVWTDTQYF.

This clonotype was seen once. Being one base from a much bigger clone, this may be a read error. V is TRBV12-3 or TRBV12-4 and J is TRBJ2-5; D unclear. The CDR3 has 10 amino acids. CDR3 region: CASGVENQYF. In DNA, the CDR3 is TGTGCCAGCGGGGTAGAGAACCAGTACTTC.

Ten or more counts support this clonotype. The chain couples TRBV27 to TRBJ2-5; D gene unclear. The CDR3 contains 13 residues. Germline V gene data show CDR1 as MNHEY and CDR2 as SMNVEV (reference sequence). Trimming cost V 2 bases and J 1 base, with 5 bases left between them. CDR3 residues: CASSLGSQETQYF. The CDR3 DNA sequence: TGTGCCAGCAGTTTAGGTAGCCAAGAGACCCAGTACTTC.

The chain combines TRBV7-9 with TRBJ2-1; perhaps TRBD1 as D (7 bases). V was pared by 5 bases and J by 3 bases, with 20 bases between. The length of the CDR3 is 17 residues. The germline gives CDR1 SEHNR, CDR2 FQNEAQ (reference sequence). The CDR3 sequence is CASSDRKPGGRYNEQFF. DNA for the CDR3: TGTGCCAGCAGCGATAGAAAACCAGGGGGGCGCTACAATGAGCAGTTCTTC.

About this clonotype itself: One end of the junction does not line up with germline, which may come from a read error. V usage is TRBV2 and J usage is TRBJ2-3; no clear D gene. Germline CDR1 SNHLY, CDR2 FYNNEI. CDR3 length: 13 residues. DNA for the CDR3: TGTGACAGCAGTGACTGGTTCACAGATAAGCAGTATTTT. Protein product: CDSSDWFTDKQYF.

As for this clonotype: A much larger clone sits a single nucleotide away, making a read error possible. The genes are TRBV28 and TRBJ2-3; tentatively, D is TRBD1 (6 bases). Trimming cost V 6 bases and J 3 bases, with 13 bases left between them. The germline CDR1 and CDR2 sequences are MDHEN and SYDVKM. This CDR3 region has 14 residues. CDR3 coding DNA: TGTGCCAGCAGAATACAGGGTAGTACAGATACGCAGTATTTT. Translating gives CASRIQGSTDTQYF.

The gene calls are TRBV12-3 or TRBV12-4 and TRBJ1-4, with a tentative D call TRBD1 (6 bases). CDR3 length: 16 residues. V gave up 2 bases and J gave up 7 bases, with 17 bases separating them. Here the CDR3 DNA reads TGTGCCAGCAGTTTATGGTCGGGGGCCAACCCTGAAAAACTGTTTTTT. It yields the protein CASSLWSGANPEKLFF.

V is TRBV4-2 and J is TRBJ2-7, with unresolved D. CDR3 size: 15 residues. Per germline, CDR1 LGHNA and CDR2 YNFKEQ. V was trimmed by 4 bases and J by 1 base, leaving 14 bases between them. CDR3 residues: CASSLTSTGSYEQYF. As DNA, the CDR3 is TGTGCCAGCAGCCTCACATCGACCGGGTCCTACGAGCAGTACTTC.

This clonotype has a count of ten or more. The chain couples TRBV7-8 to TRBJ1-1; D gene ambiguous. Trimming stripped 8 bases from V and 3 bases from J, with 16 bases between. CDR3 length: 14 amino acids. CDR1 SGHVS and CDR2 FQNEAQ come from the germline V gene. CDR3 in DNA: TGTGCCAGCGCCAGAGTTCGGACCGACACTGAAGCTTTCTTT. It specifies CASARVRTDTEAFF. The entire variable domain, with the rest obtained from reference TRBV7-8 and TRBJ1-1, is as follows: GAGVSQSPRYKVAKRGQDVALRCDPISGHVSLFWYQQALGQGPEFLTYFQNEAQLDKSGLPSDRFFAERPEGSVSTLKIQRTQQEDSAVYLCASARVRTDTEAFFGQGTRLTVV.

The V and J genes are TRBV29-1 and TRBJ1-1; D uncertain. Trimming cost V 6 bases and J 4 bases, with 12 bases left between them. The CDR3 loop spans 12 amino acids. Germline V gene lookup returns CDR1 SQVTM and CDR2 ANQGSEA. The CDR3 DNA reads TGCAGCGTGGAACCGATGGGCACTGAAGCTTTCTTT. Translation: CSVEPMGTEAFF.

At least ten counts were recorded for this clonotype. The chain carries TRBV2 and TRBJ1-5; TRBD1 agrees at 8 bases. V shed 4 bases, J shed 11 bases, and the junction held 10 bases outside the gene matches. The CDR3 sequence is 14 residues long. Germline assignment: CDR1 SNHLY and CDR2 FYNNEI. The CDR3 region has the DNA TGTGCCAGCAGTGTAGGGGGACAGGTGGTGACCCAGCATTTT. This sequence encodes CASSVGGQVVTQHF.

This clonotype was counted between two and nine times. The gene calls are TRBV7-9 and TRBJ2-7; 14 bases agree with TRBD2. CDR3 length: 15 residues. V was pared by 5 bases and J by 3 bases, with 3 bases of the junction left unmatched. Germline V gene data show CDR1 as SEHNR and CDR2 as FQNEAQ (reference sequence). This CDR3 is CASSQGLAGVYEQYF. CDR3 coding DNA: TGTGCCAGCAGCCAGGGACTAGCGGGAGTCTACGAGCAGTACTTC.

There are many counts of this clonotype. The chain links TRBV20-1 to TRBJ2-1; D not resolved. V was clipped by 2 bases and J by 0 bases, with 8 bases between them. Germline V gives CDR1 DFQATT, CDR2 SNEGSKA (reference sequence). CDR3 size: 14 residues. CDR3 DNA sequence: TGCAGTGCTAGATTCCAGCTCTCCTACAATGAGCAGTTCTTC. Amino acids: CSARFQLSYNEQFF.

This clonotype was recorded at least ten times. The rearrangement joins TRBV7-9 to TRBJ1-2; tentative D call: TRBD1 (5 bases). This CDR3 is 13 amino acids long. Trimming left V 5 bases short and J 8 bases short, with 15 bases between. Germline CDR1 is SEHNR and CDR2 is FQNEAQ (reference sequence). The CDR3 DNA reads TGTGCCAGCAGCCGTGGGGCGGCGGGAGGCTACACCTTC. It codes for CASSRGAAGGYTF.

J is TRBJ2-7 and V is TRBV19; tentatively, D is TRBD1 or TRBD2 (6 bases each). The J call is doubtful: the DNA matches TRBJ2-1 better. Germline CDR1 and CDR2: LNHDA and SQIVND (reference sequence). The CDR3 is made up of 15 amino acids. The CDR3, as DNA: TGTGCCAGTAGTAAAGGCAGGGGAGGTCTCAATGAGCAGTTCTTC. This encodes CASSKGRGGLNEQFF.

A few counts support this clonotype. This chain joins TRBV2 and TRBJ1-6, with D maybe TRBD1 (5 bases). The V end was cut by 1 base, the J end by 11 bases, with 12 bases between. CDR3 size: 14 residues. CDR1 is SNHLY, CDR2 FYNNEI, per germline. The CDR3 region is CASSEGGGGTPLHF. For the CDR3, the DNA is TGTGCCAGCAGTGAAGGTGGGGGGGGAACACCCCTCCACTTT.

This clonotype has ten or more counts. The CDR3 DNA reads as TGTGCCAGCAGTATCCCAGGGGGTAGCTACACCTTC. Encoded protein: CASSIPGGSYTF. The J gene is TRBJ1-2, the V gene TRBV27, with 7 bases lining up with TRBD1. From germline, CDR1 is MNHEY and CDR2 SMNVEV (reference sequence). The CDR3 has 12 residues. The V segment lost 5 bases and the J segment 9 bases; nucleotides outside the gene matches: 6.

Regarding this clonotype: A read error is possible here, since a much larger clone lies one base away. The V call is TRBV28, the J call TRBJ2-3; the D gene could be TRBD1 or TRBD2 (5 bases each). The CDR3 sequence is 14 residues long. Trimming took 10 bases from V and 2 from J, leaving 16 bases between them. Per germline, CDR1 MDHEN and CDR2 SYDVKM. CDR3 region: CANITRGDTDTQYF. For the CDR3, the DNA is TGTGCCAACATTACCCGGGGCGACACAGATACGCAGTATTTT.

V is TRBV12-3 or TRBV12-4 and J is TRBJ1-2; D might be TRBD1 (6 bases). V gave up 7 bases and J gave up 7 bases, with 10 bases separating them. This CDR3 contains 11 residues. The CDR3 protein is CASKVRGGYTF. The CDR3 DNA sequence: TGTGCCAGCAAAGTCAGGGGTGGCTACACCTTC.

The table lists this clonotype with many counts. This rearrangement joins TRBV19 to TRBJ1-1; TRBD1 matches 9 bases. Trimming at V came to 9 bases and at J to 4 bases, leaving 9 bases not matched to a gene. The CDR3 consists of 14 residues. Germline V gene lookup returns CDR1 LNHDA and CDR2 SQIVND (reference sequence). CDR3 region: CASSFDRGGTEAFF. CDR3 coding DNA: TGTGCCAGCAGTTTTGACAGGGGGGGCACTGAAGCTTTCTTT.

A few counts support this clonotype. The chain employs TRBV5-4 and TRBJ2-5; D gene unclear. Per germline, CDR1 SGHNT and CDR2 YYREEE (reference sequence). CDR3 size: 14 residues. V lost 3 bases and J 2 bases, leaving 11 bases between the germline ends. CDR3 coding DNA: TGTGCCAGCAGCTACGGCACACAACAAGAGACCCAGTACTTC. This gives the protein CASSYGTQQETQYF. Variable domain in full (rest from reference TRBV5-4 and TRBJ2-5): ETGVTQSPTHLIKTRGQQVTLRCSSQSGHNTVSWYQQALGQGPQFIFQYYREEENGRGNFPPRFSGLQFPNYSSELNVNALELDDSALYLCASSYGTQQETQYFGPGTRLLVL.

Note on this clonotype: Mismatch with germline at one junction end may stem from a read error. This chain connects TRBV7-9 to TRBJ2-3, with no clear D. This CDR3 has 13 residues. In germline, CDR1 is SEHNR, CDR2 FQNEAQ (reference sequence). The CDR3: CASSSSSTDAQYF. The CDR3 DNA follows: TGTGCCAGCAGCTCCTCCAGCACAGATGCGCAGTATTTT.

V is TRBV15 and J is TRBJ2-6; D is uncertain. The CDR3 covers 16 residues. V lost 1 base, J lost 5 bases, and 12 bases lay in between. Germline-derived CDR1 and CDR2 are LNHNV and YYDKDF (reference sequence). DNA for the CDR3: TGTGCCACCAGCAGAGTAAGTAACGTCTGGGCCAACGTCCTGACTTTC. Translated: CATSRVSNVWANVLTF. The full variable domain, in which reference TRBV15 and TRBJ2-6 provide the parts outside the CDR3, is DAMVIQNPRYQVTQFGKPVTLSCSQTLNHNVMYWYQQKSSQAPKLLFHYYDKDFNNEADTPDNFQSRRPNTSFCFLDIRSPGLGDTAMYLCATSRVSNVWANVLTFGAGSRLTVL.